The entry below describes one T cell receptor (beta chain). Its antigen remains unknown. This specimen belongs to a study of shared clonotypes between healthy human individuals. The split of CD4+ cells yielded CD45RA+ naive and CD45RA-negative memory subsets. V lost 7 bases and J lost 3; bases outside the gene matches: 9. CDR1 MDHEN and CDR2 SYDVKM come from the germline V gene. The CDR3 has 15 amino acids. Findings and caveats of the study: Clonotypes that were shared across a few donors made up roughly 5.2% of naive CD4 clonotypes. Clonotypes shared by all four donors outscored non-shared clonotypes in generation probability. Limitation of the genetic and exposure-history diversity represented came from the few donors.

Clones were sequenced by immunoSEQ multiplex PCR, and TCRdb holds only the in-frame ones, with some missing. The data show 2 million to 3 million clones, 93% seen once. Sequenced: naive CD4+ T cells from PBMCs. The subset denotes: CD45RA+ positively selected. This sequence joins TRBV28 and TRBJ2-7; TRBD1 aligns across 10 bases. The receptor comes from a man aged 18 to 35 in good health. Some clones in this sample may be carry-over from other donors' samples. The CDR3 here is CASMDPGQGFYEQYF. CDR3 bases: TGTGCCAGCATGGATCCGGGACAGGGGTTCTACGAGCAGTACTTC.